This is a list of T cell receptor beta chains from one sample in a study of brain T cells in children with intractable seizures. The protocol was immunoSEQ multiplex PCR, while the TCRdb copy is restricted to in-frame clones and leaves out a portion. The data contain under 400,000 clones, 93% of them seen just once; the ten biggest clones take up 5% to 7%. Source: peripheral blood, taken roughly 5 months after surgery. These receptors were obtained from a boy younger than two with tuberous sclerosis and intractable seizures. The CDR3 runs from the conserved cysteine through the conserved F or W. The D gene is left open where the match is weak. Where a row states a size, it is once, few, many or the class of an expanded clone; other rows omit it.

clone_size j_call d_call v_call cdr3_aa cdr3_nt
- TRBJ1-2 - TRBV27 CASSLGGGYYGYTF TGTGCCAGCAGTTTAGGGGGGGGCTACTATGGCTACACCTTC
- TRBJ1-2 - TRBV4-1 CASSQLQGTYGYTF TGCGCCAGCAGCCAGCTACAGGGAACCTATGGCTACACCTTC
- TRBJ2-3 - TRBV6-6 CASSFSYIDTQYF TGTGCCAGCAGTTTTAGTTATATAGATACGCAGTATTTT
- TRBJ2-2 - TRBV4-1 CASSQDPRGGELFF TGCGCCAGCAGCCAAGATCCTCGGGGGGGGGAGCTGTTTTTT
- TRBJ1-3 TRBD1 TRBV13 CASSHPTGAGNTIYF TGTGCCAGCAGCCATCCCACAGGGGCCGGAAACACCATATATTTT
- TRBJ1-2 - TRBV6-5 CASRPPGGHGYTF TGTGCCAGCAGGCCCCCCGGAGGGCATGGCTACACCTTC
- TRBJ1-2 - TRBV19 CASSPDSYGYTF TGTGCCAGTAGTCCAGACAGCTATGGCTACACCTTC
- TRBJ1-1 - TRBV24-1 CATSGTLPTGNTEAFF TGTGCCACCAGTGGCACCTTGCCCACAGGGAACACTGAAGCTTTCTTT
- TRBJ2-1 TRBD1 TRBV7-8 CASSLLGTGVNEQFF TGTGCCAGCAGCTTACTCGGGACAGGGGTCAATGAGCAGTTCTTC
- TRBJ2-1 - TRBV5-6 CASSLFEGEQFF TGTGCCAGCAGCTTGTTTGAAGGTGAGCAGTTCTTC
- TRBJ2-2 - TRBV19 CASSIWAYTGELFF TGTGCCAGTAGTATTTGGGCTTACACCGGGGAGCTGTTTTTT
few TRBJ1-2 TRBD1 TRBV30 CAWSTGVYGYTF TGTGCCTGGAGTACAGGGGTCTATGGCTACACCTTC
- TRBJ2-1 - TRBV7-2 CASSLLASNEQFF TGTGCCAGCAGCTTACTGGCAAGCAATGAGCAGTTCTTC
- TRBJ1-1 - TRBV11-3 CASTWDGFAPSTEAFF TGTGCCAGCACCTGGGATGGGTTTGCCCCGAGCACTGAAGCTTTCTTT
- TRBJ1-2 - TRBV5-1 CASSLALRGASGYTF TGCGCCAGCAGCTTGGCATTAAGGGGGGCTAGTGGCTACACCTTC
- TRBJ1-6 - TRBV20-1 CSASKGWPNSPLHF TGCAGTGCTAGTAAGGGTTGGCCTAATTCACCCCTCCACTTT
- TRBJ2-7 TRBD1 TRBV14 CASSLGQGWDEQYF TGTGCCAGCAGCCTCGGACAGGGATGGGACGAGCAGTACTTC
once TRBJ2-7 TRBD2 TRBV6-5 CASSYSIGTNSYEQYF TGTGCCAGCAGTTACTCGATTGGGACTAACTCCTACGAGCAGTACTTC